This entry concerns a single T cell receptor (beta chain). No antigen is known for it. Amplification used 60 Vbeta primers and 13 Jbeta primers. Here immunoSEQ multiplex PCR was the method, and the copy in TCRdb shows in-frame clones only, minus some. This table has over 100,000 clones, about 70% appearing once. This entry comes from a study of cytomegalovirus exposure and HLA in healthy donors. Whole-study findings and limits: CMV serostatus was the sole immune exposure data available. A later analysis showed that HLA-associated TCR beta chains had undergone more clonal expansion than equally common others. Follow-up analysis later connected one missense variant in DCLRE1C with trimming of TCR beta V- and J-genes. Specific recognition of CMV antigens was confirmed in vitro for a few chains (all CMV-associated).

The CDR3 totals 12 residues. The V end lost 3 bases, the J end lost 7 bases, and 8 bases lay between the germline ends. Germline V gene lookup returns CDR1 SGHTS and CDR2 YDEGEE. The chain employs TRBV5-8 and TRBJ2-1, with unresolved D. Sequenced input: PBMCs. The TCR sequence derives from a woman younger than 45 in good health and CMV-seronegative. The CDR3 region is CASSSRGNEQFF. The CDR3 nucleotides read TGTGCCAGCAGCTCCAGAGGAAATGAGCAGTTCTTC.